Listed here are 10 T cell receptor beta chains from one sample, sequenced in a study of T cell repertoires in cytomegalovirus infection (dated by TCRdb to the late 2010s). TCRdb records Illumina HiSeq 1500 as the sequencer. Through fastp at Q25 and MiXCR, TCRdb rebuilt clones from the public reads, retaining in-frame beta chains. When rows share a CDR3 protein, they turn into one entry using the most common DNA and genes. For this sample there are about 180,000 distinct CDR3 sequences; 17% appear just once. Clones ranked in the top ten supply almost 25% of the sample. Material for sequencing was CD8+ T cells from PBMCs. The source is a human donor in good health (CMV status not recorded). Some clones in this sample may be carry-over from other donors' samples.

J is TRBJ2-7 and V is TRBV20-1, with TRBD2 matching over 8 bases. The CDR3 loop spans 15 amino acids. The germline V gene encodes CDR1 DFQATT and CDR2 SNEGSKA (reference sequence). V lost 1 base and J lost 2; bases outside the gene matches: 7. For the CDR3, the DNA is TGCAGTGCTAGAGCGATTGGACTAGCTCCCTACGAGCAGTACTTC. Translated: CSARAIGLAPYEQYF.

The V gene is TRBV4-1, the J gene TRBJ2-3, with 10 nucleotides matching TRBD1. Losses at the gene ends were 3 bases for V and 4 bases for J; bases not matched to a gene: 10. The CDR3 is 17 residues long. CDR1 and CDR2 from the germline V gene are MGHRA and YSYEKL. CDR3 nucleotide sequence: TGCGCCAGCAGCCACCCAGTGGGGGACAGGGGCCCAGATACGCAGTATTTT. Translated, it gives CASSHPVGDRGPDTQYF.

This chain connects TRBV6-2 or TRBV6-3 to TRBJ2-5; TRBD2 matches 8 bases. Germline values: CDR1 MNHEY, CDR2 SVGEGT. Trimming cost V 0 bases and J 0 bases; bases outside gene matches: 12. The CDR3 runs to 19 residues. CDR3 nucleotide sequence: TGTGCCAGCAGTTACTCGACGACTAGCGTTATGTCGTACCAAGAGACCCAGTACTTC. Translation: CASSYSTTSVMSYQETQYF.

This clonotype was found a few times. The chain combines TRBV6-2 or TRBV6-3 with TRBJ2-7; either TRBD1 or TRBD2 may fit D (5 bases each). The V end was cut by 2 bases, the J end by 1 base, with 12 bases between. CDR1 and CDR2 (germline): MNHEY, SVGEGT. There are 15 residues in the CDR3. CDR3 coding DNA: TGTGCCAGCAGTTACCTGTTAGGGACGTCCTACGAGCAGTACTTC. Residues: CASSYLLGTSYEQYF.

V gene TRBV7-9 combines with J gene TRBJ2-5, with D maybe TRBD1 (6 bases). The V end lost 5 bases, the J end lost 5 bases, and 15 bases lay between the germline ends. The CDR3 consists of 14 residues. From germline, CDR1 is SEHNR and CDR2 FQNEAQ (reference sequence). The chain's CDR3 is CASSDTGLWETQYF. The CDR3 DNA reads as TGTGCCAGCAGCGATACAGGGTTGTGGGAGACCCAGTACTTC.

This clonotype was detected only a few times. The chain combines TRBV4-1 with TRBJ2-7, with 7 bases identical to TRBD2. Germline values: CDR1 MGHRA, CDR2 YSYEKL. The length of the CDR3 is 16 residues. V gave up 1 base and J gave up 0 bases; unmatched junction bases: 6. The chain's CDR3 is CASSQGSAGHSYEQYF. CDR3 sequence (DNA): TGCGCCAGCAGCCAAGGATCAGCGGGGCACTCCTACGAGCAGTACTTC.

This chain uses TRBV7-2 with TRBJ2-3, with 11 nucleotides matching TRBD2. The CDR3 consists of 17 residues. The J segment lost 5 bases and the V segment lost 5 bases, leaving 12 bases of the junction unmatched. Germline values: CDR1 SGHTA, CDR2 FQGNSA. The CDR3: CASSRIAGGPGGDTQYF. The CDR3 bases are TGTGCCAGCAGCCGAATAGCGGGGGGGCCAGGGGGAGATACGCAGTATTTT.

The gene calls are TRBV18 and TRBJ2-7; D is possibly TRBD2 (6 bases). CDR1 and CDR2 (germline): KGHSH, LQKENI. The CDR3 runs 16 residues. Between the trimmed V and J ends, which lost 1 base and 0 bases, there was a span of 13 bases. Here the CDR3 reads CASSPLYGTPSYEQYF. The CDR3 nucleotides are TGTGCCAGCTCACCACTATATGGGACTCCCTCCTACGAGCAGTACTTC.

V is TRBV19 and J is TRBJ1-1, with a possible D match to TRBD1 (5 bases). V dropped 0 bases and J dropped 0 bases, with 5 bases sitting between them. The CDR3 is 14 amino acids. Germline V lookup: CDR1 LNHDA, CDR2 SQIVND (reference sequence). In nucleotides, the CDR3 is TGTGCCAGTAGTATAGAGGGACTGAACACTGAAGCTTTCTTT. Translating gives CASSIEGLNTEAFF.

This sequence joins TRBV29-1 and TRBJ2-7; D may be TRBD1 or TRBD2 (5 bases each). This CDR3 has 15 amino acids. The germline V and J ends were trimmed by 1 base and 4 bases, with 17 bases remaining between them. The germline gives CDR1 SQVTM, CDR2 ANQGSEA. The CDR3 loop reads CSVEGSERGSYEQYF. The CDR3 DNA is TGCAGCGTTGAAGGGTCGGAGAGGGGATCGTACGAGCAGTACTTC.